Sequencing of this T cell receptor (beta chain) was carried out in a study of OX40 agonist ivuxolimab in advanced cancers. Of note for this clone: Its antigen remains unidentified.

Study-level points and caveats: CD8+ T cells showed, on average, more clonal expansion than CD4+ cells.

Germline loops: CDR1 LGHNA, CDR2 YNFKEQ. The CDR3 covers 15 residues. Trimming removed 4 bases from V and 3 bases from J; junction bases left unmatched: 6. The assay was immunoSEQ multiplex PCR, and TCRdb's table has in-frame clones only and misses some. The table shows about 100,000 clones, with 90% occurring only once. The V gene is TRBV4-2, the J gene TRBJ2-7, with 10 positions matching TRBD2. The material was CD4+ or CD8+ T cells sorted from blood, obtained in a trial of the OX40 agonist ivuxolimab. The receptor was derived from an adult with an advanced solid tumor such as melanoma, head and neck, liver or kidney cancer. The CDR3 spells CASSRDTSGNYEQYF. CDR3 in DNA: TGTGCCAGCAGCCGAGATACTAGCGGGAACTACGAGCAGTACTTC.